These 5 T cell receptor beta chains share one sample of origin, sequenced in a study of spatial heterogeneity in lung cancer (dated by TCRdb to between 2017 and 2020). The receptor library was made with 5' RACE. Sequencing was performed on a NextSeq 500. TCRdb itself trimmed the public reads at Q25 with fastp, ran MiXCR and retained productive beta chains. Rows are combined by CDR3 protein, so each entry shows the most common genes and DNA. The sample table contains roughly 3,200 distinct CDR3 sequences; only one count was recorded for 29% of them. Around 40% of the sample is in the top ten clones. The intended sense of this specimen's time point label: sample taken at primary tumor resection. TCR sequencing used whole RNA extracted from tumor and nontumor lung tissue, or from cryopreserved PBMC samples, without cell sorting. Sequenced here: PBMCs, sampled at surgery. The receptors were gathered from a female donor with early-stage non-small cell lung cancer.

A note on this clonotype: With the library built for alpha chains, this beta chain is off target and its frequency is not meaningful. The chain joins TRBV3-1 to TRBJ2-1; a weak D match, TRBD2 (6 bases). Germline V CDR1 and CDR2: LGHDT, YNNKEL (reference sequence). The CDR3 totals 14 residues. Trimming took 6 bases from V and 4 from J, leaving 13 bases between them. The chain's CDR3 is CASRLKGLYNEQFF. Written as DNA, the CDR3 is TGTGCCAGCAGACTTAAGGGACTTTACAATGAGCAGTTCTTC.

A remark on this clonotype: Because this beta chain is a stray read in a library intended to capture alpha chains, its abundance should not be given much weight. This sequence joins TRBV7-2 and TRBJ2-3; the D is unclear. The V end lost 4 bases, the J end lost 0 bases, and 5 bases lay between the germline ends. CDR3 length: 13 amino acids. Germline CDR1 reads SGHTA; CDR2 reads FQGNSA. In DNA, the CDR3 is TGTGCCAGCAGCTCGCAGAGCACAGATACGCAGTATTTT. This translates into CASSSQSTDTQYF.

A few counts support this clonotype. Within a library made for alpha chains, this beta chain is off target, and its count is uninformative. This chain links TRBV6-5 with TRBJ2-1; maybe TRBD1 (5 bases). Between the trimmed V and J ends, which lost 2 bases and 0 bases, there was a span of 8 bases. This CDR3 is 15 amino acids long. Germline CDR1 MNHEY, CDR2 SVGAGI. The CDR3 loop reads CASSYATGSYNEQFF. In DNA form, the CDR3 reads TGTGCCAGCAGTTACGCCACAGGCTCCTACAATGAGCAGTTCTTC.

Turning to this clonotype: Because this beta chain is a stray read in a library intended to capture alpha chains, its abundance should not be given much weight. CDR3 region: CASSLGLNTGELFF. CDR3 nucleotides: TGTGCCAGCAGCTTAGGACTTAACACCGGGGAGCTGTTTTTT. The chain links TRBV11-1 to TRBJ2-2, with D uncertain. Deletions cut 1 base from V and 2 bases from J, with 5 bases between. Germline V gene data show CDR1 as SGHAT and CDR2 as FQDESV (reference sequence). This CDR3 has 14 amino acids.

In this sample, this clonotype turned up a few times. For a library built for alpha chains, this beta chain is a stray read; little rests on its size. This chain's CDR3 is CSVRTENTEAFF. For the CDR3, the DNA is TGCAGCGTGAGGACAGAGAACACTGAAGCTTTCTTT. The rearrangement joins TRBV29-1 to TRBJ1-1; D possibly corresponds to TRBD1 (6 bases). Germline V gene sequence: CDR1 SQVTM, CDR2 ANQGSEA. This CDR3 comprises 12 residues. V lost 6 bases to trimming and J lost 1 base, with 9 bases between them.